What follows is one T cell receptor beta chain and its context. Its target is unknown. These data are taken from a study of T cells in Graves' hyperthyroidism and ophthalmopathy. Whole-study results and caveats: Researchers found most expanded thyroid clonotypes above 0.001 in blood as well.

V gave up 5 bases and J gave up 9 bases, with 14 bases separating them. The CDR3 totals 14 residues. Germline CDR1 and CDR2: SGHTA and FQGTGA. Amplified regions were TCR beta CDR3 sequences from RNA transcripts. The HTBI primer set served for first-round RT-PCR of the TCR CDR3. Using its own MiXCR run on the multiplex PCR reads, TCRdb lists one record per CDR3 protein. Of a few hundred thousand distinct CDR3 sequences in the sample, 46% were seen once. The TCR sequence derives from a woman aged 18-30 years with Graves' hyperthyroidism. The source material was peripheral blood or thyroid tissue (not recorded which). This chain uses TRBV7-3 with TRBJ1-6; D not certain. This CDR3 is CASSPDTGSSPLHF. In DNA form, the CDR3 reads TGTGCCAGCAGCCCTGACACCGGGAGTTCACCCCTCCACTTT.